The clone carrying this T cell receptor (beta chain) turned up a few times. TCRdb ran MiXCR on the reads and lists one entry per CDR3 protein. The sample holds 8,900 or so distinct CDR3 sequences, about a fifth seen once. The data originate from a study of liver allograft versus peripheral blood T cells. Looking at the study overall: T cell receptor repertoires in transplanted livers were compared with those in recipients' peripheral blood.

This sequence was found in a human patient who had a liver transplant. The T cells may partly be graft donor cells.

DNA of the CDR3: TGTGCCAGCAGAACAACAGGGGGTGATCAGCCCCAGCATTTT. This codes for CASRTTGGDQPQHF. The rearrangement links TRBV6-6 to TRBJ1-5, with 8 bases aligning to TRBD1. The CDR3 is 14 residues long. CDR1 and CDR2 (germline): MNHNY, SVGAGI (reference sequence). The trim removed 6 bases at V and 5 bases at J, leaving 6 bases unmatched.